This T cell receptor (beta chain) was identified in a study of metastatic and nonmetastatic thyroid tumors. Germline values: CDR1 MDHEN, CDR2 SYDVKM. J was trimmed by 7 bases and V by 10 bases; bases with no gene match: 7. The CDR3 length is 12 residues. Thyroid surgery took place with no prior treatment in any patient. With MiXCR, TCRdb called clones anew from the PCR reads. The table includes roughly 30,000 clones, 30% detected once. By its share, this clone is medium-sized. This rearrangement joins TRBV28 to TRBJ1-2; TRBD1 agrees at 9 bases. The sample consisted of blood. This clonotype was sampled from a female donor with papillary thyroid cancer or a benign thyroid nodule (not recorded which). Some clones in this sample may be carry-over from other donors' samples. The DNA of the CDR3 is TGTGCCATTGGACAGGGGAGGGGTGGCTACACCTTC. Protein: CAIGQGRGGYTF.